This T cell receptor (beta chain) was captured by sequencing in a study of T cell responses to AZD1222 COVID-19 vaccine. Note on this clone: The antigen is not known.

The study's findings and limits: Compared with day 0, the breadth and depth of the Spike-specific TCR repertoire rose significantly after two doses of AZD1222. Donors were largely white British and mainly female; clonal diversity was possibly underestimated.

The protocol was immunoSEQ multiplex PCR, while the TCRdb copy is restricted to in-frame clones and leaves out a portion. The sample has about 87,000 clones; roughly 89% are singletons. Sample: peripheral blood, taken on day 0 of AZD1222 vaccination. This clonotype originated in an adult in good health.

The CDR3 protein is CASSLEVNTEAFF. CDR3 coding DNA: TGCGCCAGCAGCTTGGAGGTGAACACTGAAGCTTTCTTT. The chain employs TRBV5-1 and TRBJ1-1; D unclear. V dropped 0 bases and J dropped 0 bases, with 3 bases sitting between them. CDR3 length: 13 residues. Germline V gene data show CDR1 as SGHRS and CDR2 as YFSETQ.